Shown below are 2 T cell receptor beta chains from a single sample sequenced in a study of response to subunit inactivated influenza vaccine. TCRdb passed the RT-PCR reads through MiXCR, listing each CDR3 protein once. The sample yields about 540,000 distinct CDR3 sequences, approximately 14% seen once. The starting material was PBMCs from blood, obtained approximately 12 days after vaccination. These receptor sequences come from a man in his forties or fifties who received an inactivated influenza vaccine.

The chain combines TRBV6-2 or TRBV6-3 with TRBJ1-5; D is ambiguous. The CDR3 extends over 13 amino acids. Trimming pared 6 bases from V and 5 bases from J, leaving 11 bases between. Germline CDR1 is MNHEY and CDR2 is SVGEGT. The CDR3 is CASRRPQDQPQHF. The CDR3 DNA follows: TGTGCCAGCAGGCGACCACAAGATCAGCCCCAGCATTTT.

This clonotype appeared a few times. The chain employs TRBV7-9 and TRBJ2-5, with TRBD1 as a possible D gene (6 bases). CDR3 length: 16 residues. Germline V lookup: CDR1 SEHNR, CDR2 FQNEAQ (reference sequence). Trimming stripped 5 bases from V and 0 bases from J, with 16 bases between. The CDR3 DNA reads as TGTGCCAGCAGCCGTATCAGGGGACAAAACCAAGAGACCCAGTACTTC. Its translation: CASSRIRGQNQETQYF.